The clone carrying this TCR beta chain came up many times. The data derive from a study of T cells in Graves' hyperthyroidism and ophthalmopathy. It was RNA transcripts that yielded the amplified TCR beta CDR3 regions. HTBI primers drove first-round RT-PCR of the TCR CDR3. TCRdb itself ran the multiplex PCR reads through MiXCR, one entry per CDR3 protein. The profile shows 450,000 to 600,000 distinct CDR3 sequences, approximately 15% of them singletons. Sequenced: blood. The receptor was derived from a woman in her thirties or forties with Graves' hyperthyroidism.

CDR3 DNA sequence: TGTGCCAGCAGTGAAGCGCCACAGGGGGGCTACACCTTC. Amino acids: CASSEAPQGGYTF. This sequence joins TRBV2 and TRBJ1-2, with 7 bases lining up with TRBD1. The junction had 3 bases not matched to a gene; V was cut back by 0 bases and J by 8 bases. The V gene's germline CDR1 is SNHLY and CDR2 FYNNEI. The CDR3 covers 13 residues.